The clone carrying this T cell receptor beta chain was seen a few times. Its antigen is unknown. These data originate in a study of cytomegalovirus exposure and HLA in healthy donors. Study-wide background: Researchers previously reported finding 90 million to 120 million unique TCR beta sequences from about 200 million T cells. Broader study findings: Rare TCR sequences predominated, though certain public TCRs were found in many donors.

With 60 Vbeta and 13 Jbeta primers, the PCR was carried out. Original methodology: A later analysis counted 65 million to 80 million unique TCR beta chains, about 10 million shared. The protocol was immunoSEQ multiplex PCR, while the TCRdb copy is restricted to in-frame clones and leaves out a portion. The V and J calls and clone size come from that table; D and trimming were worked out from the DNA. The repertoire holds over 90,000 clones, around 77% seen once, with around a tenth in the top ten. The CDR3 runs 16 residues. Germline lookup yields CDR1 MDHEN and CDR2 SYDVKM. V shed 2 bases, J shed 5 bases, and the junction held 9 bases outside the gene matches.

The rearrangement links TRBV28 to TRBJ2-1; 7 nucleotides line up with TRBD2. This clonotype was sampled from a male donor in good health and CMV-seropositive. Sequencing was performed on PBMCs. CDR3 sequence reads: CASSLRAGVLHNEQFF. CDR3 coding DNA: TGTGCCAGCAGTTTAAGGGCGGGAGTCCTCCACAATGAGCAGTTCTTC.